The 19 T cell receptor beta chains below all came from one sample that was sequenced in a study of T cell repertoires in cytomegalovirus infection. Via MiXCR, TCRdb re-called the reads, giving one row per CDR3 protein. The sample gives 630,000 or so distinct CDR3 sequences, 24% of which show up once; approximately 8% is in the top ten. The sequencing input was CD8+ T cells from PBMCs. All receptors come from a human donor in good health (CMV status not recorded). Some clones in this sample may be carry-over from other donors' samples.

The chain carries TRBV13 and TRBJ2-3, with D hard to call. V gave up 5 bases and J gave up 0 bases, with 27 bases separating them. Germline V lookup: CDR1 PRHDT, CDR2 FYEKMQ (reference sequence). The CDR3 has 20 amino acids. The CDR3 sequence: CASSPREGPLIETSTDTQYF. CDR3 coding DNA: TGTGCCAGCAGCCCCCGAGAAGGCCCTCTCATAGAAACTAGCACAGATACGCAGTATTTT.

This clonotype was picked up many times. The rearrangement joins TRBV19 to TRBJ2-3, with D uncertain. The CDR3 covers 15 residues. V lost 1 base, J lost 2 bases, and 10 bases lay in between. The germline gives CDR1 LNHDA, CDR2 SQIVND (reference sequence). CDR3 amino acids: CASSIAARLTDTQYF. In DNA form, the CDR3 reads TGTGCCAGTAGTATAGCAGCCAGACTCACAGATACGCAGTATTTT.

The chain recombines TRBV7-3 with TRBJ1-1; D ambiguous. CDR1 and CDR2 from the germline V gene are SGHTA and FQGTGA. Trimming left V 1 base short and J 8 bases short, with 14 bases between. The CDR3 spans 14 residues. Here the CDR3 reads CASSLNGPPTEAFF. In DNA, the CDR3 is TGTGCCAGCAGCTTAAATGGGCCACCGACCGAAGCTTTCTTT.

The chain uses TRBV7-2 and TRBJ2-7, with 9 bases that match TRBD1. The CDR3 runs to 14 residues. Germline assignment: CDR1 SGHTA and CDR2 FQGNSA. V lost 3 bases to trimming and J lost 6 bases; unmatched junction nucleotides: 6. CDR3 region: CASSLGQGIIEQYV. For the CDR3, the DNA is TGTGCCAGCAGCTTGGGACAGGGTATTATCGAGCAGTACGTC.

The chain has TRBV20-1 and TRBJ1-5, with D unclear. The CDR3 has 13 residues. V dropped 5 bases and J dropped 6 bases, with 14 bases sitting between them. Per the germline V gene, CDR1 is DFQATT and CDR2 is SNEGSKA (reference sequence). CDR3 sequence: CSAEGLRGQPQHF. The DNA of the CDR3 is TGCAGTGCTGAGGGCCTCCGGGGTCAGCCCCAGCATTTT.

The sample holds many counts of this clonotype. The V gene is TRBV7-6, the J gene TRBJ2-7, with 8 bases lining up with TRBD1. The CDR3 loop spans 15 amino acids. V trimming: 5 bases; J trimming: 0 bases; junction bases outside the gene matches: 6. Germline CDR1 and CDR2: SGHVS and FNYEAQ. The CDR3 region is CASSPRQGPSYEQYF. CDR3 nucleotide sequence: TGTGCCAGCAGCCCAAGACAGGGGCCCTCCTACGAGCAGTACTTC. Combining the CDR3 with reference TRBV7-6 and TRBJ2-7 gives the whole variable domain GAGVSQSPRYKVTKRGQDVALRCDPISGHVSLYWYRQALGQGPEFLTYFNYEAQQDKSGLPNDRFSAERPEGSISTLTIQRTEQRDSAMYRCASSPRQGPSYEQYFGPGTRLTVT.

The chain uses TRBV12-3 or TRBV12-4 and TRBJ2-7; 7 positions match TRBD1. The J segment lost 4 bases and the V segment lost 5 bases, leaving 14 bases of the junction unmatched. The CDR3 contains 16 residues. CDR3 sequence: CASSPRDRVLQYEQYF. The CDR3 bases are TGTGCCAGCAGTCCCAGAGACAGGGTGCTCCAATACGAGCAGTACTTC.

This chain connects TRBV2 to TRBJ2-7, with TRBD1 matching over 10 bases. Germline V gene lookup returns CDR1 SNHLY and CDR2 FYNNEI. J was trimmed by 4 bases and V by 4 bases; bases with no gene match: 7. This CDR3 region has 15 residues. CDR3 in DNA: TGTGCCAGCAGTGGATCCGGGACAGGGGTATACGAGCAGTACGTC. Protein sequence: CASSGSGTGVYEQYV.

The V call is TRBV12-3 or TRBV12-4, the J call TRBJ1-5; no firm D call. CDR3 length: 15 amino acids. Between the trimmed V and J ends, which lost 1 base and 2 bases, there was a span of 9 bases. CDR3 in amino acids: CASSLERSRNQPQHF. As DNA, the CDR3 is TGTGCCAGCAGTTTAGAACGCAGTCGCAATCAGCCCCAGCATTTT.

A few counts support this clonotype. The V call is TRBV7-9, the J call TRBJ2-1; D is unclear. From germline, CDR1 is SEHNR and CDR2 FQNEAQ (reference sequence). The CDR3 is made up of 13 amino acids. Trimming removed 4 bases at V and 5 bases at J, with 9 bases between. This CDR3 is CASSYRKDNEQFF. The CDR3 DNA follows: TGTGCCAGCAGCTATCGAAAGGACAATGAGCAGTTCTTC. The whole variable domain, remainder taken from reference TRBV7-9 and TRBJ2-1, is DTGVSQNPRHKITKRGQNVTFRCDPISEHNRLYWYRQTLGQGPEFLTYFQNEAQLEKSRLLSDRFSAERPKGSFSTLEIQRTEQGDSAMYLCASSYRKDNEQFFGPGTRLTVL.

Concerning this clonotype itself: Compared with germline, one end of the junction differs, possibly owing to a read error. The V gene is TRBV6-2 or TRBV6-3, the J gene TRBJ2-1, with 8 bases that match TRBD1. This CDR3 region has 14 residues. Per germline, CDR1 MNHEY and CDR2 SVGEGT. This CDR3 is CVSRNRGEYNEQFF. The CDR3 DNA reads TGTGTCAGCAGGAACAGGGGGGAATACAATGAGCAGTTCTTC.

This clonotype has just a few counts. The chain employs TRBV5-5 and TRBJ2-1; TRBD1 might be the D (5 bases). Between the trimmed V and J ends, which lost 0 bases and 2 bases, there was a span of 12 bases. CDR3 length: 16 amino acids. CDR1 is SGHKS, CDR2 YYEKEE, per germline (reference sequence). CDR3 DNA sequence: TGTGCCAGCAGCTTGGCCGCAGGGCCCACCTACAATGAGCAGTTCTTC. Translation: CASSLAAGPTYNEQFF.

The J gene is TRBJ2-3, the V gene TRBV7-8; no clear D. Trimming removed 0 bases at V and 11 bases at J, with 15 bases between. The germline CDR1 and CDR2 sequences are SGHVS and FQNEAQ. The CDR3 covers 14 residues. The CDR3 DNA reads as TGTGCCAGCAGCTTAGCTGGATTTCCAAGGGAGCAGTATTTT. Amino acid sequence: CASSLAGFPREQYF.

Here the CDR3 DNA reads TGTGCCAGCACAGCGGGGGCCGTTTATGAGCAGTTCTTC. Translated: CASTAGAVYEQFF. The chain has TRBV6-6 and TRBJ2-1; 8 nucleotides match TRBD2. Per the germline V gene, CDR1 is MNHNY and CDR2 is SVGAGI (reference sequence). V trimming: 7 bases; J trimming: 8 bases; junction bases outside the gene matches: 7. This CDR3 has 13 residues.

This clonotype has only a few counts. This rearrangement joins TRBV10-3 to TRBJ1-6, with D perhaps TRBD1 (6 bases). V was shortened by 7 bases and J by 10 bases, with 17 bases between the two germline ends. The V gene's germline CDR1 is ENHRY and CDR2 SYGVKD. The CDR3 runs to 14 residues. The CDR3 spells CAINSDRRKSPLHF. The CDR3 region has the DNA TGTGCCATCAACTCGGACAGACGGAAGTCACCCCTCCACTTT.

The chain uses TRBV20-1 and TRBJ2-7; TRBD1 matches at 9 bases. Germline CDR1 reads DFQATT; CDR2 reads SNEGSKA (reference sequence). With V trimmed by 4 bases and J by 3 bases, 4 bases remained unmatched. This CDR3 comprises 13 residues. Here the CDR3 reads CSAIRDRDYEQYF. As DNA, the CDR3 is TGCAGTGCTATACGGGACAGGGACTACGAGCAGTACTTC.

The sample holds a few counts of this clonotype. The chain recombines TRBV14 with TRBJ1-1; TRBD1 is a possible D gene (6 bases). The V gene's germline CDR1 is SGHDN and CDR2 FVKESK. This CDR3 contains 19 residues. V was shortened by 0 bases and J by 0 bases, with 20 bases between the two germline ends. The CDR3 DNA reads as TGTGCCAGCAGCCAAGATTGGGCAGGGGCAGTCTTGATGAACACTGAAGCTTTCTTT. This gives the protein CASSQDWAGAVLMNTEAFF.

The genes are TRBV5-4 and TRBJ1-1; a weak D match, TRBD1 (6 bases). Trimming shortened V by 0 bases and J by 2 bases, and 11 bases separated the two germline ends. The CDR3 has 15 residues. Germline V gene lookup returns CDR1 SGHNT and CDR2 YYREEE (reference sequence). The CDR3 reads CASSLDPGGNTEAFF. The DNA of the CDR3 is TGTGCCAGCAGCTTGGACCCTGGGGGCAACACTGAAGCTTTCTTT.

This sequence joins TRBV6-2 or TRBV6-3 and TRBJ2-7, with D possibly TRBD1 on 5 matching bases. Trimming removed 6 bases at V and 4 bases at J, with 13 bases between. This CDR3 has 13 residues. CDR1 MNHEY and CDR2 SVGEGT come from the germline V gene. CDR3 loop: CASSHSGFYEQYV. In DNA, the CDR3 is TGTGCCAGCAGCCACTCAGGGTTTTACGAGCAGTACGTC.